One T cell receptor beta chain is described in this entry. In the source study's methods: The authors estimated nucleated cell counts from reference gene primer amplification. Clones were sequenced by immunoSEQ multiplex PCR, and TCRdb holds only the in-frame ones, with some missing. For V, J and clone size, that table is used; D and trimming come from the DNA. The sample lists around 250,000 clones, 70% to 90% seen once, with about 2.2% in the top ten. These data originate in a study of blood T cell repertoires in COVID-19. The wider study: In each case, the material was cDNA or gDNA derived from T cells, B-cell-depleted T cells, or PBMCs.

Trimming left V 1 base short and J 4 bases short, with 8 bases between. Germline CDR1 GTSNPN, CDR2 SVGIG (reference sequence). The CDR3 spans 13 residues. This clonotype was sampled from a man younger than 40 who had recovered from COVID-19. Material for sequencing was peripheral blood. This sequence joins TRBV30 and TRBJ1-5, with a weak D call TRBD1 (6 bases). In DNA form, the CDR3 reads TGTGCCTGGAGTGGAACAGGGAATCAGCCCCAGCATTTT. It codes for CAWSGTGNQPQHF.